Included here is one T cell receptor beta chain sequence, with context. Its antigen remains unknown. The data belong to a study of CD8 T cells in ankylosing spondylitis. Overall study results and limits: Apparently characteristic of ankylosing spondylitis blood was a TCR beta motif (about 8 highly homologous variants). With a CD8+ phenotype, disease-linked clones were relatively rare in peripheral blood.

The CDR3 is made up of 15 amino acids. Trimming took 6 bases from V and 3 from J, leaving 14 bases between them. Germline CDR1 MNHNS, CDR2 SASEGT. It was by quantitative 5'-RACE with molecular barcodes that TCR beta libraries were made. TCRdb used MiXCR to reprocess the 5' RACE reads, holding one entry per CDR3 protein. The sample lists about 160,000 distinct CDR3 sequences, roughly 18% occurring once. The chain uses TRBV6-1 and TRBJ2-2, with TRBD2 as a possible D gene (5 bases). Sequencing was done on a sample of blood, either unsorted or a sorted T cell fraction (not recorded which). The receptor's source is a male donor with ankylosing spondylitis or in good health (not recorded which). CDR3 region: CASSRTDFDTGELFF. CDR3 DNA sequence: TGTGCCAGCAGCCGCACGGACTTTGACACCGGGGAGCTGTTTTTT.